Reported below is one T cell receptor (beta chain). This clone occurred once. Which antigen it targets is not known. Per-base qualities were not stored, and no clone one base away is much larger. The sample is drawn from a study of radiation and T cells in renal cell carcinoma (dated by TCRdb to 2018 to 2021). Looking at the study overall: In total, about 50 samples, comprising approximately 25 tumors and about 27 peripheral blood samples, were subjected to TCR beta sequencing. The final blood draw took place at 4 weeks after radiation, the same time as nephrectomy. In the 40 to 60 samples combined, fewer than 5 million unique CDR3 nucleotide sequences were found, encoding roughly 2,500,000 unique CDR3 amino acid sequences. Summary of the overall study and its limitations: In blood, the top tumor clonotypes increased between baseline and 2 weeks post-radiation and then shrank by 4 weeks, which suggests that tumor-resident clones expanded only transiently. Because no pretreatment tumor biopsies were available, whether clonotypes were present in the tumor at baseline could not be determined. Because the trial had a single-armed design, the trial could not examine how radiation dose or scheduling affected the TCR repertoire. Blood repertoire dynamics were not followed beyond 4 weeks after treatment.

Following the manufacturer's recommendations, the immunoSEQ kit was used to generate TCR beta libraries from genomic DNA. To prepare libraries, a first multiplex PCR with proprietary primers was run, followed by a second PCR that added unique barcodes, and a bead cleanup was done after each round. A kit-provided positive control reaction and a negative control reaction were included in every sample batch. The final libraries were assessed on an Agilent 4200 TapeStation D1000 ScreenTape, pooled by volume, and quantified by qPCR. Sequencing was performed on an Illumina NextSeq500 using a MidOutput 150-cycle cartridge, with 156 Read1 cycles, 15 Index1 cycles, and the kit custom primers. The pooled library was loaded at around 1 pM, and around 20% PhiX control was spiked in. From the authors' description of their analysis: The vendor-processed data were analyzed in R, and a clonotype was defined as all T cells that share the same CDR3 nucleotide sequence. For clone abundance analyses, frequencies were normalized to the 10,000 most abundant clones per sample. Before analysis, public T cell clones were removed, and these numbered fewer than six per sample on average. Tumor-enriched clonotypes and baseline blood-enriched clonotypes were defined as those with an abundance difference of at least 32-fold between compartments. A beta-binomial differential abundance model was used to identify clonotypes that expanded or contracted between blood time points. Tumor-blood repertoire similarity was measured with the Baroni-Urbani and Buser coefficient, and group comparisons used two-tailed Wilcoxon tests in R. Held by TCRdb, this immuneACCESS table contains in-frame sequences only and omits some clones. Under half of the omission traces to an unresolved V gene where checked; the cause of the rest is unknown. V and J calls and clone size are those listed in that table; D and trimming were worked out from the DNA. The sample table holds 130,000 to 150,000 clones, of which 70% to 90% were seen once. Around 17% of the sample belongs to the ten largest clones.

What this sample's time point label stands for: blood 4 weeks post-SBRT, at nephrectomy. The meaning of the sample's treatment or condition label: 15 Gy SBRT to primary tumor, nephrectomy 4 weeks later. The samples were drawn from a clinical trial, where primary renal cell carcinomas were treated with 15 Gy of stereotactic body radiation therapy and then removed by nephrectomy 4 weeks afterward. Serial peripheral blood from radiation-treated patients was sampled at baseline, 2 weeks and 4 weeks after SBRT to track tumor-enriched clonotypes. Every patient had renal cell carcinoma of clear cell pathology. Genomic DNA for TCR sequencing was prepared using the QIAamp DNA Blood Mini Kit (Qiagen). Samples were included in the analyses only if all quality control checks were passed. The CDR3 runs 15 amino acids, cysteine and phenylalanine included. Only the CDR3 DNA stays, 45 bases, in frame from base 1. CDR1 and CDR2, per the germline V gene, are SGHRS and YFSETQ. Trimming leaves V shorter by 3 bases and J shorter by 3 bases, with the junction holding 7 bases beyond the gene matches.

The chain is made from TRBV5-1 and TRBJ2-5, with TRBD2 matching 8 junction bases. The sequence came from a woman aged 50 to 60 with renal cell carcinoma. This material consisted of blood, taken from a patient whose treatment included radiotherapy and nephrectomy. The CDR3 region has the sequence CASSWATSAKETQYF. The bases are TGCGCCAGCAGCTGGGCGACTAGCGCCAAAGAGACCCAGTACTTC.